This T cell receptor beta chain was identified in a study of CXCR3-negative and CXCR3-positive naive CD8 T cells. CDR3 size: 13 residues. The germline V gene has CDR1 DFQATT and CDR2 SNEGSKA (reference sequence). The authors prepared UMI-labeled TRB cDNA libraries by 5' RACE. TCRdb derives one entry per CDR3 protein from the 5' RACE reads, leaving out DNA. The specimen's table records 120,000 to 150,000 distinct CDR3 sequences. Study-level findings and limits: TRB CDR3 hydrophobicity was greater in CXCR3-positive naive cells than in CXCR3-negative naive cells.

As regards this clonotype: Its antigen remains unknown.

The specimen was naive CXCR3+ CD8+ T cells from blood. Indicated subset: CD45RO-CCR7+CD27+CD95- naive CD8+ T cells expressing CXCR3 (TNR3+). The receptor comes from a human donor in good health. Some clones in this sample may be carry-over from other donors' samples. J is TRBJ2-7 and V is TRBV20-1; TCRdb's D gene call, TRBD1, goes unchecked for lack of DNA. CDR3 region: CSAREGGSYEQYF.